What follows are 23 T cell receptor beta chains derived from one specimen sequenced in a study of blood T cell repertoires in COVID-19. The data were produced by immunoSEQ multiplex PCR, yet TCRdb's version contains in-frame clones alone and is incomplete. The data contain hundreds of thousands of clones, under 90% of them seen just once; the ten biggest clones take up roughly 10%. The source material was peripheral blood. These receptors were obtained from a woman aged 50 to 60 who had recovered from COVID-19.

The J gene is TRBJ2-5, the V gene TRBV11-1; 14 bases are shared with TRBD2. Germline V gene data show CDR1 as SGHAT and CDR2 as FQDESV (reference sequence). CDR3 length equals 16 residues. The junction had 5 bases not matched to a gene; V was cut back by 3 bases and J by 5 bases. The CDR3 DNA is TGTGCCAGCAGCTTCGGGACTAGCGGGAGTTATGAGACCCAGTACTTC. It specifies CASSFGTSGSYETQYF. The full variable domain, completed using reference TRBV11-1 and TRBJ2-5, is EAEVAQSPRYKITEKSQAVAFWCDPISGHATLYWYRQILGQGPELLVQFQDESVVDDSQLPKDRFSAERLKGVDSTLKIQPAELGDSAMYLCASSFGTSGSYETQYFGPGTRLLVL.

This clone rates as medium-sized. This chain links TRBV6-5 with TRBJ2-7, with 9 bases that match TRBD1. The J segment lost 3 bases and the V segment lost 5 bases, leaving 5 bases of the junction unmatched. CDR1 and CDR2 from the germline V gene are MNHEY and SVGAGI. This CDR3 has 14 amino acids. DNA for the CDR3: TGTGCCAGCAGTCCCGGGACAGGGAACTACGAGCAGTACTTC. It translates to CASSPGTGNYEQYF.

CDR3 loop: CATSDARARDKAYEQYF. The CDR3 coding sequence is TGTGCCACCAGTGATGCCCGGGCTCGGGACAAGGCCTACGAGCAGTACTTC. This chain uses TRBV24-1 with TRBJ2-7, with a possible D match to TRBD1 (6 bases). The CDR3 spans 17 residues. Deletions cut 3 bases from V and 2 bases from J, with 19 bases between. Looked up from germline, CDR1 is KGHDR and CDR2 is SFDVKD.

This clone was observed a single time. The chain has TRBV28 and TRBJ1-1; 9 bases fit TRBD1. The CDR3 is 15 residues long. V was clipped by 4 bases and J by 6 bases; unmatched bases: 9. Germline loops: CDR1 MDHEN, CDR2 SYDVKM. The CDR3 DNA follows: TGTGCCAGCAGTTCCCGGACAGGGGAGAGGGCTGAAGCTTTCTTT. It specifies CASSSRTGERAEAFF. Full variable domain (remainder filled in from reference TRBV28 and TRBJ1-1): DVKVTQSSRYLVKRTGEKVFLECVQDMDHENMFWYRQDPGLGLRLIYFSYDVKMKEKGDIPEGYSVSREKKERFSLILESASTNQTSMYLCASSSRTGERAEAFFGQGTRLTVV.

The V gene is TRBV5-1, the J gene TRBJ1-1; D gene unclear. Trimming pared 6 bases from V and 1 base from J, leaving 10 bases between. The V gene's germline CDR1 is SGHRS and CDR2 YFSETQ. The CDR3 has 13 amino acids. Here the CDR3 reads CASKEQPNTEAFF. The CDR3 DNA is TGCGCCAGCAAAGAACAGCCGAACACTGAAGCTTTCTTT.

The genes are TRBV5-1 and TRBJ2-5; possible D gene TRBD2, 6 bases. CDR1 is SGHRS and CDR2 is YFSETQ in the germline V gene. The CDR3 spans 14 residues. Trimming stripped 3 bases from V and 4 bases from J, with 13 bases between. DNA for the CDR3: TGCGCCAGCAGCTCCGGCGGGGTCCGAGAGACCCAGTACTTC. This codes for CASSSGGVRETQYF.

Here the CDR3 DNA reads TGTGCCATCAGTCAAGGACAGGGTAATTCACCCCTCCACTTT. Residues: CAISQGQGNSPLHF. V is TRBV10-3 and J is TRBJ1-6, with TRBD1 matching 8 bases. After removal of 5 bases from V and 6 bases from J, the junction contained 3 bases not matched to a gene. Germline V CDR1 and CDR2: ENHRY, SYGVKD. The CDR3 has 14 amino acids.

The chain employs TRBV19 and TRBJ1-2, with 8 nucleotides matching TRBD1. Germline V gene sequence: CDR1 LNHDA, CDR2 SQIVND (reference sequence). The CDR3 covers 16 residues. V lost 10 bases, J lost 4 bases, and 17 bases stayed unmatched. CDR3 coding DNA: TGTGCCACCCCTCGGGCAGGGGGCGATGCTGGCTATGGCTACACCTTC. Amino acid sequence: CATPRAGGDAGYGYTF.

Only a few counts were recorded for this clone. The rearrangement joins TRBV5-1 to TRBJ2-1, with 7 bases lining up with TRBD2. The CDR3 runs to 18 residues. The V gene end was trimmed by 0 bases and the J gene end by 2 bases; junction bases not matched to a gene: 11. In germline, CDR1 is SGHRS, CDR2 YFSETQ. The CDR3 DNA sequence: TGCGCCAGCAGCTTGGCCGGACTGGGCGGGGGAACCTACAATGAGCAGTTCTTC. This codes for CASSLAGLGGGTYNEQFF.

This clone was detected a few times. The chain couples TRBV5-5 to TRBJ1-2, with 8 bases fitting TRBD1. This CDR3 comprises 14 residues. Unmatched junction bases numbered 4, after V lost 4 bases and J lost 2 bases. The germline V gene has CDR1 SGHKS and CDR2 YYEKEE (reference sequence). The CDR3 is CASSPGTGNYGYTF. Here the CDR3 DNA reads TGTGCCAGCAGCCCCGGGACAGGCAACTATGGCTACACCTTC.

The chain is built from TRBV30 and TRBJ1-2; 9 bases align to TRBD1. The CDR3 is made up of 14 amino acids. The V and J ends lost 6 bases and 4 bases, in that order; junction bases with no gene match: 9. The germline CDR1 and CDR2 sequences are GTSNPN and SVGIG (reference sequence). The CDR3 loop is CACRGQGIVYGYTF. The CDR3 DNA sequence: TGTGCCTGCCGGGGACAGGGTATAGTCTATGGCTACACCTTC.

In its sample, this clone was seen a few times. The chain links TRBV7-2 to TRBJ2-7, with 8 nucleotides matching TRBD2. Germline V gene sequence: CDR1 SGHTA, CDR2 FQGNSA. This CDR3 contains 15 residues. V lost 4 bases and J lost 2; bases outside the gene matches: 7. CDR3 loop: CASSSGGAGAYEQYF. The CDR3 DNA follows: TGTGCCAGCAGCTCGGGGGGAGCGGGGGCCTACGAGCAGTACTTC.

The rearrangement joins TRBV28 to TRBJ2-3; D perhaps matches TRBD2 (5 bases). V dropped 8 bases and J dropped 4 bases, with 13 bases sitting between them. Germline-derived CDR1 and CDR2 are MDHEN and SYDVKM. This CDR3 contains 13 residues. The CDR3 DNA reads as TGTGCCAGCCGGGAAACGGGCTCAGATACGCAGTATTTT. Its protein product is CASRETGSDTQYF. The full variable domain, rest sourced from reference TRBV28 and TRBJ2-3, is DVKVTQSSRYLVKRTGEKVFLECVQDMDHENMFWYRQDPGLGLRLIYFSYDVKMKEKGDIPEGYSVSREKKERFSLILESASTNQTSMYLCASRETGSDTQYFGPGTRLTVL.

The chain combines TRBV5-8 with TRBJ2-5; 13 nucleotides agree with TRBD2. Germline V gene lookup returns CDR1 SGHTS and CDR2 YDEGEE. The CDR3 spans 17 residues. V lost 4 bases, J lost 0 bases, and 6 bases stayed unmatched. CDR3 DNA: TGTGCCAGCAGCATAGGACTAGCGGGGGCGTACCAAGAGACCCAGTACTTC. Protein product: CASSIGLAGAYQETQYF.

The CDR3 coding sequence is TGTGCCTGGAGTGAGACACTCAGCTATGGCTACACCTTC. Translation: CAWSETLSYGYTF. This chain joins TRBV30 and TRBJ1-2; D is ambiguous. Germline CDR1 and CDR2: GTSNPN and SVGIG (reference sequence). The CDR3 is made up of 13 amino acids. Trimming cost V 1 base and J 4 bases, with 10 bases left between them.

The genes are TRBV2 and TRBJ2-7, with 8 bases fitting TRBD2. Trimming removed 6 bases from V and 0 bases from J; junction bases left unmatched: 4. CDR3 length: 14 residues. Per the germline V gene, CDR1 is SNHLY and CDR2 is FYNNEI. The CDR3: CASSWAGGSYEQYF. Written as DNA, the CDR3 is TGTGCCAGCAGCTGGGCGGGAGGCTCCTACGAGCAGTACTTC.

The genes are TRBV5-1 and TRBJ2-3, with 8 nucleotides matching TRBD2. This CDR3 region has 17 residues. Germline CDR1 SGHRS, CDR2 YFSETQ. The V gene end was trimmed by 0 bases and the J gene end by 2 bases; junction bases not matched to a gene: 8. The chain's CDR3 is CASSLEPTGGPTDTQYF. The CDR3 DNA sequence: TGCGCCAGCAGCTTGGAACCCACGGGGGGGCCCACAGATACGCAGTATTTT.

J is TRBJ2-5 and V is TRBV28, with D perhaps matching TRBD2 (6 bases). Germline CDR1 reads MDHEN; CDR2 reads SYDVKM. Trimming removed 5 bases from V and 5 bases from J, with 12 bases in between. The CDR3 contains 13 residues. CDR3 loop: CASSLGGEETQYF. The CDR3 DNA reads TGTGCCAGCAGTCTGGGGGGTGAGGAGACCCAGTACTTC. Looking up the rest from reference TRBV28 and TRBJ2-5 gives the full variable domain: DVKVTQSSRYLVKRTGEKVFLECVQDMDHENMFWYRQDPGLGLRLIYFSYDVKMKEKGDIPEGYSVSREKKERFSLILESASTNQTSMYLCASSLGGEETQYFGPGTRLLVL.

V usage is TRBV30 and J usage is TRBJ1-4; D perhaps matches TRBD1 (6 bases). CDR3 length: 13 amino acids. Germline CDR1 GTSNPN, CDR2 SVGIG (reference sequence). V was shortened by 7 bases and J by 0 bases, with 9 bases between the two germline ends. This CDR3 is CAYHRATNEKLFF. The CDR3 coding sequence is TGTGCCTACCACAGGGCAACTAATGAAAAACTGTTTTTT.

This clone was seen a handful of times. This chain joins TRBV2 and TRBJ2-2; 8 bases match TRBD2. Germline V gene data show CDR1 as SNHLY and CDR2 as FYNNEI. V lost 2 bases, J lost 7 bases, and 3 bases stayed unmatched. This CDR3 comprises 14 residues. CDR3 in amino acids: CASSEREGIGELFF. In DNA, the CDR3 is TGTGCCAGCAGTGAACGGGAGGGTATCGGGGAGCTGTTTTTT.

This chain's CDR3 is CASSLGGQGARNEQYF. The CDR3 DNA is TGCGCCAGCAGCTTGGGGGGACAGGGGGCTCGTAACGAGCAGTACTTC. This chain joins TRBV5-1 and TRBJ2-7; 12 bases map to TRBD1. V lost 0 bases to trimming and J lost 5 bases; unmatched junction nucleotides: 6. The germline V gene has CDR1 SGHRS and CDR2 YFSETQ. This CDR3 is built from 16 residues.

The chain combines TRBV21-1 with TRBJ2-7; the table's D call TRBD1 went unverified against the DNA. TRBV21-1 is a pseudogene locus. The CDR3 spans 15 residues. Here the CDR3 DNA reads TGTGCCAGCCTGGGGAACAGGTTGTTATTCGCGCAGCAGTACTTC. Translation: CASLGNRLLFAQQYF.

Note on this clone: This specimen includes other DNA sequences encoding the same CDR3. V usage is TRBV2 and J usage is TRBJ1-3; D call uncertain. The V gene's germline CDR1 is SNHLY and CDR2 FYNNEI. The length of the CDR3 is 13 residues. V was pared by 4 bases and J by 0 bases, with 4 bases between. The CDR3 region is CASSGDSGNTIYF. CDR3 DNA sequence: TGTGCCAGCAGTGGAGACTCTGGAAACACCATATATTTT.